A single sample is the source of the 26 T cell receptor beta chains below, sequenced in a study of blood T cell repertoires in COVID-19. Sequencing used immunoSEQ multiplex PCR; TCRdb keeps in-frame clones, though not all of them. This repertoire shows under 200,000 clones, approximately 85% found once; its top ten account for approximately 1.3%. Sequencing used peripheral blood. Receptors originate from a man between 60 and 75 years old who had recovered from COVID-19.

This chain joins TRBV2 and TRBJ1-6; D is unclear. Trimming cost V 0 bases and J 10 bases, with 16 bases left between them. The CDR3 runs 16 residues. In germline, CDR1 is SNHLY, CDR2 FYNNEI. CDR3 protein: CASSEALVGSGSPLHF. As DNA, the CDR3 is TGTGCCAGCAGTGAAGCGCTTGTGGGTTCGGGGTCACCCCTCCACTTT.

The V and J genes are TRBV7-2 and TRBJ1-6, with 8 bases fitting TRBD1. This CDR3 has 15 residues. Germline CDR1 reads SGHTA; CDR2 reads FQGNSA. The ends lost 2 bases at V and 10 bases at J; junction bases unmatched: 7. The CDR3 sequence: CASSLTRTGNSPLHF. The CDR3 bases are TGTGCCAGCAGCTTAACTCGGACAGGGAACTCACCCCTCCACTTT.

The rearrangement links TRBV12-3 or TRBV12-4 to TRBJ2-7; D is unresolved. The CDR3 length is 13 residues. Trimming pared 6 bases from V and 2 bases from J, leaving 11 bases between. The CDR3 region is CASSPPGTYEQYF. The CDR3 nucleotides read TGTGCCAGCAGCCCTCCAGGCACCTACGAGCAGTACTTC.

In nucleotides, the CDR3 is TGCAGCGTTGAAGAGGCTACTGAAGCTTTCTTT. Its protein is CSVEEATEAFF. The rearrangement uses TRBV29-1 and TRBJ1-1, with D unresolved. The germline V and J ends were trimmed by 0 bases and 5 bases, with 4 bases remaining between them. Germline CDR1 SQVTM, CDR2 ANQGSEA. This CDR3 comprises 11 residues.

The J gene is TRBJ1-2, the V gene TRBV5-8; no clear D gene. Per the germline V gene, CDR1 is SGHTS and CDR2 is YDEGEE. The CDR3 extends over 15 amino acids. Trimming shortened V by 5 bases and J by 3 bases, and 17 bases separated the two germline ends. This CDR3 is CASSQTRGLHYGYTF. CDR3 DNA: TGTGCCAGCAGTCAGACGAGAGGGTTGCACTATGGCTACACCTTC. The full variable domain, with the rest looked up from reference TRBV5-8 and TRBJ1-2, is EAGVTQSPTHLIKTRGQQATLRCSPISGHTSVYWYQQALGLGLQFLLWYDEGEERNRGNFPPRFSGRQFPNYSSELNVNALELEDSALYLCASSQTRGLHYGYTFGSGTRLTVV.

This clone was recorded many times. The rearrangement links TRBV5-6 to TRBJ1-2; D is possibly TRBD1 (5 bases). The V gene lost 4 bases and the J gene lost 8 bases, with 15 bases spanning the gap. The CDR3 length is 13 residues. Per germline, CDR1 SGHDT and CDR2 YYEEEE. DNA of the CDR3: TGTGCCAGCAGCGCGGGACCTTCCGACGGCTACACCTTC. Translated, it gives CASSAGPSDGYTF.

V gene TRBV29-1 combines with J gene TRBJ1-1; possibly TRBD1 for D (5 bases). The CDR3 is 14 amino acids. V was cut by 7 bases and J by 4 bases, with 19 bases left in between. In germline, CDR1 is SQVTM, CDR2 ANQGSEA. The CDR3 nucleotides are TGCAGCGCAGAAGGGGAAAAGGGAACCACTGAAGCTTTCTTT. This sequence encodes CSAEGEKGTTEAFF.

This chain connects TRBV7-3 to TRBJ2-3, with 14 bases fitting TRBD2. V shed 5 bases and J 4 bases; nucleotides not matched to a gene: 8. CDR3 size: 17 residues. The germline V gene has CDR1 SGHTA and CDR2 FQGTGA. This chain's CDR3 is CASSPTSGGAFSDTQYF. For the CDR3, the DNA is TGTGCCAGCAGCCCGACTAGCGGGGGGGCCTTTTCAGATACGCAGTATTTT.

Comments on this clone: This sample includes further DNA sequences coding for the same CDR3. The chain is built from TRBV12-3 or TRBV12-4 and TRBJ1-1; no clear D gene. The germline V and J ends were trimmed by 1 base and 0 bases, with 3 bases remaining between them. CDR3 length equals 13 residues. The DNA for the CDR3 is TGTGCCAGCAGTTTAGGGCTGAACACTGAAGCTTTCTTT. Protein sequence: CASSLGLNTEAFF.

The rearrangement links TRBV7-2 to TRBJ2-2, with a possible D match to TRBD1 (6 bases). The germline V gene has CDR1 SGHTA and CDR2 FQGNSA. This CDR3 has 16 amino acids. V gave up 6 bases and J gave up 2 bases, with 16 bases separating them. The CDR3 loop is CASRDAGTSNTGELFF. The CDR3 nucleotides are TGTGCCAGCAGGGACGCCGGGACATCTAACACCGGGGAGCTGTTTTTT. Supplemented by reference TRBV7-2 and TRBJ2-2, the full variable domain reads GAGVSQSPSNKVTEKGKDVELRCDPISGHTALYWYRQSLGQGLEFLIYFQGNSAPDKSGLPSDRFSAERTGGSVSTLTIQRTQQEDSAVYLCASRDAGTSNTGELFFGEGSRLTVL.

The J gene is TRBJ1-4, the V gene TRBV5-1; TRBD1 matches at 12 bases. This CDR3 has 16 amino acids. The germline CDR1 and CDR2 sequences are SGHRS and YFSETQ. V gave up 3 bases and J gave up 5 bases; unmatched junction bases: 5. CDR3: CASSSSGTGGNEKLFF. The CDR3 nucleotides read TGCGCCAGCAGCTCCTCCGGGACAGGGGGCAATGAAAAACTGTTTTTT. The complete variable domain, with remaining parts taken from reference TRBV5-1 and TRBJ1-4, reads KAGVTQTPRYLIKTRGQQVTLSCSPISGHRSVSWYQQTPGQGLQFLFEYFSETQRNKGNFPGRFSGRQFSNSRSEMNVSTLELGDSALYLCASSSSGTGGNEKLFFGSGTQLSVL.

This clone showed up just a few times. The DNA for the CDR3 is TGTGCCAGCAGTTATCTCCCGGGGTCCTGGGGCTACACCTTC. Protein product: CASSYLPGSWGYTF. The V and J genes are TRBV6-2 or TRBV6-3 and TRBJ1-2; D remains unclear. CDR3 length: 14 amino acids. Germline values: CDR1 MNHEY, CDR2 SVGEGT. V dropped 3 bases and J dropped 8 bases, with 16 bases sitting between them.

The CDR3 coding sequence is TGTGCCAGCAGGTTACAGGGGATCGGGGAGCTGTTTTTT. It codes for CASRLQGIGELFF. The chain joins TRBV3-1 (or the pseudogene TRBV3-2) to TRBJ2-2, with 7 bases fitting TRBD1. CDR1 is LGHDT, CDR2 YNNKEL, per germline (reference sequence). Losses at the gene ends were 6 bases for V and 7 bases for J; bases not matched to a gene: 5. CDR3 length: 13 amino acids.

This chain links TRBV7-3 with TRBJ2-7; 9 bases are a match to TRBD1. This CDR3 is built from 15 residues. Per the germline V gene, CDR1 is SGHTA and CDR2 is FQGTGA. V was pared by 3 bases and J by 1 base, with 4 bases of the junction left unmatched. As DNA, the CDR3 is TGTGCCAGCAGCTTCGTCGGGACAGGGTCCTACGAGCAGTACTTC. Amino acids: CASSFVGTGSYEQYF.

The V call is TRBV7-9, the J call TRBJ2-7; D may be TRBD1 (5 bases). The CDR3 totals 13 residues. Trimming took off 4 bases at V and 0 bases at J, with 7 bases between the two ends. CDR1 is SEHNR and CDR2 is FQNEAQ in the germline V gene (reference sequence). CDR3 sequence (DNA): TGTGCCAGCAGCTCGCAGGGCTCCTACGAGCAGTACTTC. Translation gives CASSSQGSYEQYF.

This chain uses TRBV2 with TRBJ1-1; 8 bases line up with TRBD1. The junction had 10 bases not matched to a gene; V was cut back by 6 bases and J by 10 bases. Per the germline V gene, CDR1 is SNHLY and CDR2 is FYNNEI. CDR3 size: 13 residues. The CDR3 DNA sequence: TGTGCCAGCAGCTTGGGACAGGAAGTCGCAGCTTTCTTT. Protein product: CASSLGQEVAAFF.

The chain links TRBV13 to TRBJ1-6, with TRBD1 matching 8 bases. Germline loops: CDR1 PRHDT, CDR2 FYEKMQ (reference sequence). This CDR3 is built from 14 residues. V shed 5 bases and J 8 bases; nucleotides not matched to a gene: 5. The CDR3 loop reads CASSKGQVDSPLHF. CDR3 sequence (DNA): TGTGCCAGCAGCAAGGGACAGGTAGATTCACCCCTCCACTTT.

V usage is TRBV5-5 and J usage is TRBJ1-2; possibly TRBD1 for D (6 bases). The CDR3 sequence is 14 residues long. The germline gives CDR1 SGHKS, CDR2 YYEKEE (reference sequence). Trimming stripped 0 bases from V and 3 bases from J, with 9 bases between. CDR3 DNA sequence: TGTGCCAGCAGCTTGGAACCAGGGGACTATGGCTACACCTTC. This gives the protein CASSLEPGDYGYTF.

V and J are TRBV15 and TRBJ2-1; D perhaps matches TRBD2 (7 bases). The CDR3 is made up of 13 amino acids. The germline CDR1 and CDR2 sequences are LNHNV and YYDKDF (reference sequence). V lost 5 bases to trimming and J lost 12 bases, with 17 bases between them. This CDR3 is CATSPIERGGQFF. The DNA for the CDR3 is TGTGCCACCAGCCCGATTGAGAGGGGGGGGCAGTTCTTC.

This clone appeared once. The rearrangement joins TRBV5-1 to TRBJ1-4; 9 bases match TRBD1. This CDR3 has 14 amino acids. Germline loops: CDR1 SGHRS, CDR2 YFSETQ. J gave up 8 bases and V 4 bases, and 6 bases lay outside the gene matches. As DNA, the CDR3 is TGCGCCAGCAGCCTGGGGACAGGGCGAGAAAAACTGTTTTTT. Translated: CASSLGTGREKLFF. Supplemented by reference TRBV5-1 and TRBJ1-4, the full variable domain reads KAGVTQTPRYLIKTRGQQVTLSCSPISGHRSVSWYQQTPGQGLQFLFEYFSETQRNKGNFPGRFSGRQFSNSRSEMNVSTLELGDSALYLCASSLGTGREKLFFGSGTQLSVL.

V and J are TRBV9 and TRBJ1-4; D might be TRBD1 (5 bases). The germline CDR1 and CDR2 sequences are SGDLS and YYNGEE. This CDR3 is 14 amino acids long. Trimming cost V 5 bases and J 10 bases, with 18 bases left between them. The DNA of the CDR3 is TGTGCCAGCAGTGAAGCAGGGCGCCCTGGAAAACTGTTTTTT. It yields the protein CASSEAGRPGKLFF.

V usage is TRBV3-1 (or the pseudogene TRBV3-2) and J usage is TRBJ2-6, with a tentative D call TRBD1 (6 bases). Germline CDR1 and CDR2: LGHDT and YNNKEL (reference sequence). The CDR3 extends over 15 amino acids. The V gene lost 1 base and the J gene lost 2 bases, with 6 bases spanning the gap. CDR3 protein: CASSQGGPGANVLTF. Here the CDR3 DNA reads TGTGCCAGCAGCCAAGGGGGGCCTGGGGCCAACGTCCTGACTTTC.

The chain joins TRBV4-2 to TRBJ1-4; 9 bases are shared with TRBD1. The germline V gene encodes CDR1 LGHNA and CDR2 YNFKEQ. This CDR3 spans 19 amino acids. Losses at the gene ends were 0 bases for V and 7 bases for J; bases not matched to a gene: 15. CDR3 sequence: CASSQEGGQGPGSGEKLFF. For the CDR3, the DNA is TGTGCCAGCAGCCAAGAGGGTGGACAGGGGCCCGGTTCGGGTGAAAAACTGTTTTTT.

The chain joins TRBV3-1 (or the pseudogene TRBV3-2) to TRBJ1-2, with D possibly matching TRBD1 (5 bases). V lost 0 bases, J lost 8 bases, and 13 bases lay in between. The CDR3 totals 14 residues. Looked up from germline, CDR1 is LGHDT and CDR2 is YNNKEL (reference sequence). The CDR3 reads CASSQDYGGRGYTF. The CDR3, as DNA: TGTGCCAGCAGCCAAGATTATGGGGGGAGGGGCTACACCTTC.

The chain carries TRBV6-6 and TRBJ2-7, with TRBD1 matching 8 bases. The germline CDR1 and CDR2 sequences are MNHNY and SVGAGI (reference sequence). Trimming at V came to 7 bases and at J to 7 bases, leaving 6 bases not matched to a gene. This CDR3 has 12 amino acids. Here the CDR3 DNA reads TGTGCCAGCACTGGACAGGGAGCAGAGCAGTACTTC. Translation gives CASTGQGAEQYF.

CDR3 region: CAWSVGSSSYNEQFF. The CDR3 region has the DNA TGTGCCTGGAGTGTTGGGAGCAGCTCCTACAATGAGCAGTTCTTC. The rearrangement joins TRBV30 to TRBJ2-1; TRBD2 is a possible D gene (5 bases). This CDR3 contains 15 residues. Germline CDR1 reads GTSNPN; CDR2 reads SVGIG (reference sequence). Trimming pared 0 bases from V and 0 bases from J, leaving 9 bases between.